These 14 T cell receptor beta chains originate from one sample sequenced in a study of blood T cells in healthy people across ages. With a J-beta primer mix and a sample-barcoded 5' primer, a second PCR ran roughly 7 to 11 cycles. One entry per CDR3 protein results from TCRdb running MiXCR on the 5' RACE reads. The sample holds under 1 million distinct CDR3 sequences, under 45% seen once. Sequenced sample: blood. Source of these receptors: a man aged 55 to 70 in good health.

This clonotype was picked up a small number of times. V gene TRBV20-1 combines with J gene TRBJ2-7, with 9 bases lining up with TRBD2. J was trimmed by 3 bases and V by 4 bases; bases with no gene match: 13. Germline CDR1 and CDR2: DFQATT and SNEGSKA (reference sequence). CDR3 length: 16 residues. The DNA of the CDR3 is TGCAGTGCTAAAATGAGCGGGGGGCTCGAGGGCTACGAGCAGTACTTC. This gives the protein CSAKMSGGLEGYEQYF.

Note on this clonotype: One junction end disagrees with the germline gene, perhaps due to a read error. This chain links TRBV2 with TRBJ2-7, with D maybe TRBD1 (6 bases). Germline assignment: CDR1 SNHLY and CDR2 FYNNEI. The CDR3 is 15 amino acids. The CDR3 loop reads CAGSSGHPSSYEQYF. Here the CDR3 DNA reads TGTGCCGGCAGCTCGGGACATCCGTCGTCGTACGAGCAGTACTTC.

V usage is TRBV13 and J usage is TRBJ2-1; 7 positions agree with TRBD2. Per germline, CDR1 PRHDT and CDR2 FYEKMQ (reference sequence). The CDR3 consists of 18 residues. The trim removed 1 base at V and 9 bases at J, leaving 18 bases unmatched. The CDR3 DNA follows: TGTGCCAGCAGCTTAGCCCTCGGGGGGAGCTTGACATTGAGTGAGCAGTTCTTC. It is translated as CASSLALGGSLTLSEQFF.

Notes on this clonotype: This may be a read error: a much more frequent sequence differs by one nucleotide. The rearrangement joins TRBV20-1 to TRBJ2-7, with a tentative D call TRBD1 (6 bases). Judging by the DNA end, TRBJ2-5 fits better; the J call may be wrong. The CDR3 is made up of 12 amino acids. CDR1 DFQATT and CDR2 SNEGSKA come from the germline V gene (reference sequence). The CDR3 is CGARDNKETQYF. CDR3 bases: TGCGGTGCTAGGGACAACAAAGAGACCCAGTACTTC.

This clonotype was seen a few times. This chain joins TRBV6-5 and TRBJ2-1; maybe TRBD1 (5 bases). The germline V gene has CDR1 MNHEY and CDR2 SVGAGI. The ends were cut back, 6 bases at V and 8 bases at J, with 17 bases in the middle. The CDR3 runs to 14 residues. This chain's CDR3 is CASRPAGQGDEQFF. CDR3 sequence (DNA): TGTGCCAGCAGACCTGCCGGGCAAGGGGATGAGCAGTTCTTC.

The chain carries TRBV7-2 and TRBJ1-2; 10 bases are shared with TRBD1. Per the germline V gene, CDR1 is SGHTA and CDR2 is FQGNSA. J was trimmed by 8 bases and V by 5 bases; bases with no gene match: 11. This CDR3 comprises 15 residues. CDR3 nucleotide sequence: TGTGCCAGCAGCCCTTCGACAGGGGGCGCGGTGGGCTACACCTTC. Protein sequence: CASSPSTGGAVGYTF.

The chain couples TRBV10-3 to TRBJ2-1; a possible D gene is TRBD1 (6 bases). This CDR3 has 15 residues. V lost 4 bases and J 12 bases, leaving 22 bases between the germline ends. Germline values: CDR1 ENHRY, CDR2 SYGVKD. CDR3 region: CAISATGPPLNLQFF. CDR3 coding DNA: TGTGCCATCAGTGCTACAGGGCCGCCCCTCAATTTGCAGTTCTTC.

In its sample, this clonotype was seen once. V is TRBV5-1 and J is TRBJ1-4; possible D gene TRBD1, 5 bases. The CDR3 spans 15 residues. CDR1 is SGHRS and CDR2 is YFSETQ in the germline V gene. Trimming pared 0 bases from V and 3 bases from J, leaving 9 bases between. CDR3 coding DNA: TGCGCCAGCAGCTTGGGCAAGGGGTCTAATGAAAAACTGTTTTTT. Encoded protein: CASSLGKGSNEKLFF.

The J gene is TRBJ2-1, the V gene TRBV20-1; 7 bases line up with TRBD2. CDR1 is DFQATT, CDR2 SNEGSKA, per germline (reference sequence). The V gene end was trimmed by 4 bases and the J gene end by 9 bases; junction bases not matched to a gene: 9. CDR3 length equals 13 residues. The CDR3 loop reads CSATPGGGVEQFF. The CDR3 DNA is TGCAGTGCTACCCCGGGCGGGGGAGTTGAGCAGTTCTTC.

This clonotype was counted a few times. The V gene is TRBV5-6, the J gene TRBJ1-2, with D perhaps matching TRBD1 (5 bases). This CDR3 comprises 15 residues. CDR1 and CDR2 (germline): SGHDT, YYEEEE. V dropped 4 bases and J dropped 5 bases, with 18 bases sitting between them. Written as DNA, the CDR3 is TGTGCCAGCAGCCTGGACGGAACAGGCGATTATGGCTACACCTTC. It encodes CASSLDGTGDYGYTF.

The CDR3: CASSRMFGLGQGSETQYF. The CDR3 nucleotides are TGTGCCAGCAGCCGCATGTTCGGCTTAGGACAGGGATCGGAGACCCAGTACTTC. V gene TRBV14 combines with J gene TRBJ2-5; TRBD1 matches 8 bases. V trimming: 4 bases; J trimming: 5 bases; junction bases outside the gene matches: 18. CDR3 length equals 18 residues. Germline CDR1 reads SGHDN; CDR2 reads FVKESK.

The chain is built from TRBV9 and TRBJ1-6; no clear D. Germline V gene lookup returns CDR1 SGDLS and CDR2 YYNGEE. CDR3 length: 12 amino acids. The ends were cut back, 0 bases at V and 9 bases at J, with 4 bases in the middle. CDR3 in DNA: TGTGCCAGCAGCGTAGAGGGTTCACCCCTCCACTTT. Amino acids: CASSVEGSPLHF.

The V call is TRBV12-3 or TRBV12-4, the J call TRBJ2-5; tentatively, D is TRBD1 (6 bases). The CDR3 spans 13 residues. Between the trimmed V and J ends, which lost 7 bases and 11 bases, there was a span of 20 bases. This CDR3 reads CASTPMGDNEQYF. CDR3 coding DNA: TGTGCCAGCACCCCGATGGGGGACAATGAGCAGTACTTC.

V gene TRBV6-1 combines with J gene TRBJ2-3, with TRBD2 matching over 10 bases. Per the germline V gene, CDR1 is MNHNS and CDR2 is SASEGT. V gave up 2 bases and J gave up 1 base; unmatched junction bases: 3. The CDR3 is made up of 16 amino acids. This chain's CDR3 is CASSEWLAGGTDTQYF. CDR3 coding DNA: TGTGCCAGCAGTGAATGGCTAGCGGGGGGCACAGATACGCAGTATTTT.